One T cell receptor (beta chain) is described in this entry. The CDR3 runs to 13 residues. Germline V gene lookup returns CDR1 MGHRA and CDR2 YSYEKL. The V gene lost 4 bases and the J gene lost 5 bases, with 12 bases spanning the gap. Profiling relied on immunoSEQ multiplex PCR, and the TCRdb table lists in-frame clones only, not all of them. The sample carries about 2 million clones, roughly 95% recorded once. The source of the sample is a study of shared clonotypes between healthy human individuals. The naive CD8 population came from CD45RO-negative cells selected for CCR7, without terminally differentiated effector memory CD45RA+ cells.

Source material: naive CD8+ T cells sorted from blood. The TCR originated in a man younger than 30 in good health. The chain uses TRBV4-1 and TRBJ2-7; maybe TRBD2 (5 bases). As DNA, the CDR3 is TGCGCCAGCAGCCTAAATCGGGGTAACGAGCAGTACTTC. Residues: CASSLNRGNEQYF.